This T cell receptor beta chain was observed in a study of cytomegalovirus exposure and HLA in healthy donors. 60 Vbeta and 13 Jbeta primers were used in PCR. Using immunoSEQ multiplex PCR, the repertoire was profiled, and TCRdb retains in-frame clones only, with some absent. The sample yields 50,000 to 75,000 clones, 80% seen once. As for this clone: Its target is unknown.

CDR3 length: 17 amino acids. V lost 3 bases, J lost 1 base, and 6 bases stayed unmatched. Germline values: CDR1 MGHRA, CDR2 YSYEKL. Findings of the study overall: In a later analysis, V- and J-gene trimming of beta chains associated with a DCLRE1C missense variant, replicated independently.

The rearrangement links TRBV4-1 to TRBJ2-7, with TRBD2 identical over 13 bases. The source is a woman aged 40 to 55 in good health and CMV-seronegative. Source material: PBMCs. The CDR3 spells CASSHQPGLAGSYEQYF. The CDR3 nucleotides are TGCGCCAGCAGCCACCAACCGGGACTAGCGGGATCCTACGAGCAGTACTTC.